This is a list of T cell receptor beta chains from one sample in a study of untreated major depressive disorder. Assay: immunoSEQ multiplex PCR; the TCRdb copy retains only in-frame clones and omits some. In the table there are some 13,000 clones, 75% to 95% of which are singletons. The sequencing sample was made of CD4+ T cells from PBMCs. The receptor set was obtained from a woman under 40 with major depressive disorder. Each CDR3 is given with its conserved first and last residue.

V	J	CDR3
TRBV2	TRBJ2-7	CASRTGTGDYEQYF
TRBV7-9	TRBJ2-1	CASSLARLLAGSYNEQFF
TRBV6-6	TRBJ1-1	CASSPQDWEFTEAFF
TRBV11-2	TRBJ2-1	CASSSYRQGQFF
TRBV27	TRBJ2-7	CASGEGNSYEQYF
TRBV6-1	TRBJ2-7	CASSAYEQYF
TRBV6-1	TRBJ2-7	CASSEIGTSGSSYEQYF
TRBV11-2	TRBJ1-1	CASTPKRDPPRRAFF
TRBV5-1	TRBJ2-2	CASSPQGNSAGELFF
TRBV30	TRBJ1-1	CAWSVQSEAFF
TRBV6-5	TRBJ1-3	CASGLGGSGNTIYF
TRBV11-1	TRBJ2-1	CASSFPRKGQTYNEQFF
TRBV29-1	TRBJ1-2	CSVGGQGYTF
TRBV7-6	TRBJ2-7	CASRASTSFEQYF
TRBV7-9	TRBJ2-3	CASSRSDRFTDTQYF
TRBV4-1	TRBJ1-1	CASSQGDRGSVNLGGTEAFF
TRBV5-1	TRBJ1-1	CASSSRQGDTEAFF
TRBV4-1	TRBJ2-2	CASSPPGQGHTGELFF
TRBV7-7	TRBJ1-2	CASSSMSQFGYTF
TRBV19	TRBJ2-7	CASSIRAGRGYEQYF
TRBV18	TRBJ1-2	CASSPGTDYGYTF
TRBV14	TRBJ2-5	CASSTNLGETQYF
TRBV19	TRBJ1-2	CASTTGETPSGYTF
TRBV14	TRBJ2-3	CASSQELNTQYF
TRBV29-1	TRBJ2-4	CSVGGRGVPDIQYF
TRBV6-1	TRBJ2-6	CASSEGTQDSGANVLTF
TRBV14	TRBJ1-2	CASSHRQRPYGYTF
TRBV6-1	TRBJ2-1	CASGLAGGLGEQFF